The entry below describes one T cell receptor beta chain. The data are from a study of blood T cell repertoires in COVID-19. Study-level background: The United States, Italy and Spain provided the acute and convalescent COVID-19 samples. PBMCs, B-cell-depleted T cells, or T cells provided the cDNA or gDNA that made up the material.

There are 15 residues in the CDR3. V was pared by 2 bases and J by 5 bases, with 3 bases of the junction left unmatched. Germline V gene sequence: CDR1 SGDLS, CDR2 YYNGEE. Original processing methods: Using reference gene primer amplification, nucleated cell counts were estimated. The protocol was immunoSEQ multiplex PCR, while the TCRdb copy is restricted to in-frame clones and leaves out a portion. The DNA was the basis for D and trimming; V, J and clone size are from that table. The repertoire includes roughly 100,000 clones, around 93% of them detected once, and 15% to 20% sits in the top ten. Sample: peripheral blood. The gene calls are TRBV9 and TRBJ2-1, with 11 bases aligning to TRBD2. The receptor was isolated from a man aged 50-59 years with acute or convalescent COVID-19. This chain's CDR3 is CASSVGTSGNNEQFF. CDR3 coding DNA: TGTGCCAGCAGCGTCGGGACTAGCGGAAACAATGAGCAGTTCTTC.